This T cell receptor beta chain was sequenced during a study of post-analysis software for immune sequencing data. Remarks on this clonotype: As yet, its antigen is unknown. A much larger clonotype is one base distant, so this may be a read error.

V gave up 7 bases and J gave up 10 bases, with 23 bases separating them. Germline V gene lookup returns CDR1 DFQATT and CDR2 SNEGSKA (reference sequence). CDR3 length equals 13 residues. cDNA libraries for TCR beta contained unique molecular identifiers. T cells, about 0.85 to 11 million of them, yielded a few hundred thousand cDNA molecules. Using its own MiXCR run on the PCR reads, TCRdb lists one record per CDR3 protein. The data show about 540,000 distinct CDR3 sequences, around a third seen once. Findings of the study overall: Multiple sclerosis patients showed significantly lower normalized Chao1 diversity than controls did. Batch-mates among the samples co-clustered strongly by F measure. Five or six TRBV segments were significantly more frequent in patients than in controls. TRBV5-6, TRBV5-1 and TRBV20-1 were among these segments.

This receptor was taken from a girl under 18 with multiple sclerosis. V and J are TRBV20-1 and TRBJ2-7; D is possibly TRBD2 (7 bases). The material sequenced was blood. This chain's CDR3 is CSVPAGAQEIQYF. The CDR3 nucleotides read TGCAGTGTCCCGGCGGGGGCCCAAGAGATCCAGTACTTC.